The T cell receptor beta chain under discussion was sequenced for a study of cytomegalovirus exposure and HLA in healthy donors. A note on this clone: Its antigen is not identified.

Germline V CDR1 and CDR2: SNHLY, FYNNEI. The length of the CDR3 is 13 residues. Trimming shortened V by 6 bases and J by 4 bases, and 10 bases separated the two germline ends. Study outcomes and limitations: Among TCR beta chains, those listed as cytomegalovirus-associated numbered about 160.

Clones were sequenced by immunoSEQ multiplex PCR, and TCRdb holds only the in-frame ones, with some missing. The table records tens of thousands of clones, more than 80% of them present only once. The rearrangement links TRBV2 to TRBJ2-1, with D perhaps TRBD1 (5 bases). This sequence was found in a woman between 18 and 29 years old in good health and CMV-seronegative. Sequenced sample: PBMCs. The CDR3 protein is CASRNRRYNEQFF. The CDR3 DNA follows: TGTGCCAGCAGAAACAGGCGATACAATGAGCAGTTCTTC.